This TCR beta chain is drawn from a study of blood T cell repertoires in COVID-19. Study-level background: Sites across the United States, Italy and Spain contributed samples from acute and convalescent COVID-19. PBMCs, B-cell-depleted T cells, or T cells were the source of the cDNA or gDNA that made up the material.

This table comes from immunoSEQ multiplex PCR, and its TCRdb copy is limited to in-frame clones, with some not included. The sample yields some 200,000 clones, more than 80% seen once. The CDR3 has 14 amino acids. Germline V gives CDR1 MDHEN, CDR2 SYDVKM. Trimming cost V 1 base and J 3 bases, with 7 bases left between them. Material: peripheral blood. This TCR was sampled from a woman between 55 and 75 years old with acute or convalescent COVID-19. This chain connects TRBV28 to TRBJ1-3; the D is unclear. CDR3 DNA: TGTGCCAGCAGTTTATATTCCCTTGGAAACACCATATATTTT. It yields the protein CASSLYSLGNTIYF.